Each of the 31 T cell receptor beta chains below was sequenced from the same sample in a study of blood T cell repertoires in COVID-19. TCRdb keeps only in-frame clones here, not all; method: immunoSEQ multiplex PCR. The sample has under 300,000 clones, 80% to 90% seen once. Material for sequencing was PBMCs or T cells enriched from blood (not recorded which). These receptors originate from a man aged 18 to 30 who had recovered from COVID-19.

The rearrangement uses TRBV11-2 and TRBJ2-1, with 8 bases aligning to TRBD2. Per germline, CDR1 SGHAT and CDR2 FQNNGV. J gave up 6 bases and V 5 bases, and 12 bases lay outside the gene matches. CDR3 length equals 16 residues. The CDR3, as DNA: TGTGCCAGCAGCCCCGGGGGGGGCGGGACCGGCAATGAGCAGTTCTTC. Translated: CASSPGGGGTGNEQFF.

J is TRBJ1-4 and V is TRBV10-3; TRBD1 matches 10 bases. V gave up 10 bases and J gave up 14 bases; unmatched junction bases: 16. CDR1 is ENHRY and CDR2 is SYGVKD in the germline V gene. The CDR3 is made up of 14 amino acids. The CDR3 DNA reads as TGTGCCACGGCTCCCCGGGACAGGGGATTTATTCTGTTTTTT. This translates into CATAPRDRGFILFF.

The V and J genes are TRBV3-1 (or the pseudogene TRBV3-2) and TRBJ2-1; 10 bases line up with TRBD1. The ends lost 3 bases at V and 7 bases at J; junction bases unmatched: 15. CDR3 size: 18 residues. The germline CDR1 and CDR2 sequences are LGHDT and YNNKEL (reference sequence). Written as DNA, the CDR3 is TGTGCCAGCAGCCACAAACCCACCGGGACAGGGGCGGTAAATGAGCAGTTCTTC. Its protein is CASSHKPTGTGAVNEQFF.

This clone was found once. The chain recombines TRBV6-5 with TRBJ1-2; maybe TRBD1 (6 bases). The CDR3 is 12 residues long. Germline V gives CDR1 MNHEY, CDR2 SVGAGI. V lost 6 bases, J lost 4 bases, and 9 bases lay in between. The CDR3: CASRGQFYGYTF. The CDR3, as DNA: TGTGCCAGCAGGGGACAATTCTATGGCTACACCTTC.

The chain links TRBV4-2 to TRBJ2-4; possibly TRBD2 for D (5 bases). Trimming removed 2 bases at V and 2 bases at J, with 16 bases between. Per the germline V gene, CDR1 is LGHNA and CDR2 is YNFKEQ. The length of the CDR3 is 17 residues. The CDR3 reads CASSQSGDGGPKNIQYF. CDR3 in DNA: TGTGCCAGCAGCCAATCCGGGGATGGCGGGCCCAAAAACATTCAGTACTTC.

The chain couples TRBV6-6 to TRBJ2-3, with TRBD1 matching over 9 bases. CDR3 size: 15 residues. The V gene's germline CDR1 is MNHNY and CDR2 SVGAGI (reference sequence). V lost 4 bases and J lost 5; bases outside the gene matches: 7. Here the CDR3 DNA reads TGTGCCAGCAGTTGGACACAGGGGGCCGGAGATACGCAGTATTTT. It specifies CASSWTQGAGDTQYF.

This sequence joins TRBV4-1 and TRBJ1-5; the D is unclear. The length of the CDR3 is 15 residues. Trimming took 4 bases from V and 0 from J, leaving 10 bases between them. Germline CDR1 MGHRA, CDR2 YSYEKL. CDR3 amino acids: CASSRVINSNQPQHF. CDR3 nucleotide sequence: TGCGCCAGCAGCCGAGTGATTAATAGCAATCAGCCCCAGCATTTT.

The chain has TRBV27 and TRBJ1-1, with D tentatively TRBD1 (5 bases). The CDR3 runs to 12 residues. The germline V and J ends were trimmed by 10 bases and 10 bases, with 19 bases remaining between them. Germline CDR1 is MNHEY and CDR2 is SMNVEV (reference sequence). CDR3 sequence: CAIHLPGLGAFF. For the CDR3, the DNA is TGTGCCATACACTTACCGGGACTTGGAGCTTTCTTT.

The J gene is TRBJ2-1, the V gene TRBV7-2; TRBD2 aligns across 8 bases. The germline V gene encodes CDR1 SGHTA and CDR2 FQGNSA. Trimming at V came to 1 base and at J to 4 bases, leaving 6 bases not matched to a gene. CDR3 size: 16 residues. This CDR3 reads CASSLVGGGTYNEQFF. Here the CDR3 DNA reads TGTGCCAGCAGCTTAGTAGGCGGGGGGACATACAATGAGCAGTTCTTC.

This clone has just a few counts. The rearrangement uses TRBV6-5 and TRBJ1-3; TRBD1 aligns across 7 bases. Germline CDR1 MNHEY, CDR2 SVGAGI. The V segment lost 5 bases and the J segment 4 bases; nucleotides outside the gene matches: 8. The length of the CDR3 is 15 residues. The CDR3 bases are TGTGCCAGCAGTCCTAGGGGGCTAGGGGGAAACACCATATATTTT. Translated: CASSPRGLGGNTIYF.

Only one count was recorded for this clone. For the CDR3, the DNA is TGTGCCAGCAGTTACGAGCTTACTAACTATGGCTACACCTTC. It codes for CASSYELTNYGYTF. The genes are TRBV6-5 and TRBJ1-2; D gene ambiguous. Looked up from germline, CDR1 is MNHEY and CDR2 is SVGAGI. This CDR3 contains 14 residues. The V end lost 2 bases, the J end lost 0 bases, and 7 bases lay between the germline ends.

The chain recombines TRBV19 with TRBJ1-6; TRBD1 aligns across 9 bases. The CDR3 has 15 amino acids. Germline CDR1 and CDR2: LNHDA and SQIVND (reference sequence). Trimming removed 2 bases from V and 7 bases from J; junction bases left unmatched: 3. CDR3 residues: CASSITGQGNSPLHF. CDR3 sequence (DNA): TGTGCCAGTAGTATAACGGGACAGGGCAATTCACCCCTCCACTTT.

This chain connects TRBV6-5 to TRBJ2-7; TRBD2 might be the D (6 bases). The germline V gene has CDR1 MNHEY and CDR2 SVGAGI. V was pared by 0 bases and J by 0 bases, with 12 bases between. The CDR3 consists of 16 residues. CDR3 bases: TGTGCCAGCAGTTACTCGATCGGGGGTAGCTCCTACGAGCAGTACTTC. This encodes CASSYSIGGSSYEQYF.

DNA of the CDR3: TGTGCCAGCAGCTTAGCACAGGGACCCCAAGAGACCCAGTACTTC. Translation gives CASSLAQGPQETQYF. The J gene is TRBJ2-5, the V gene TRBV7-9; tentatively, D is TRBD1 (6 bases). Germline V gene data show CDR1 as SEHNR and CDR2 as FQNEAQ (reference sequence). The CDR3 spans 15 residues. Trimming cost V 0 bases and J 1 base, with 9 bases left between them.

V is TRBV12-3 or TRBV12-4 and J is TRBJ1-2, with D perhaps matching TRBD1 (6 bases). This CDR3 has 13 residues. V was trimmed by 6 bases and J by 4 bases, leaving 12 bases between them. Here the CDR3 reads CASSYDRFYGYTF. The CDR3 DNA sequence: TGTGCCAGCAGCTACGACAGGTTCTATGGCTACACCTTC.

This chain links TRBV18 with TRBJ1-5; TRBD1 agrees at 9 bases. The V segment lost 1 base and the J segment 0 bases; nucleotides outside the gene matches: 10. There are 19 residues in the CDR3. CDR1 is KGHSH and CDR2 is LQKENI in the germline V gene. The CDR3 coding sequence is TGTGCCAGCTCACCACTCGGGGGACAGGGATCTTCTAGCAATCAGCCCCAGCATTTT. It is translated as CASSPLGGQGSSSNQPQHF.

The chain is built from TRBV9 and TRBJ2-3, with D hard to call. The germline V and J ends were trimmed by 1 base and 4 bases, with 10 bases remaining between them. This CDR3 spans 14 amino acids. Germline lookup yields CDR1 SGDLS and CDR2 YYNGEE. CDR3 residues: CASSVNPSPDTQYF. Here the CDR3 DNA reads TGTGCCAGCAGCGTAAACCCAAGCCCAGATACGCAGTATTTT. The variable domain in full, completed from reference TRBV9 and TRBJ2-3, reads DSGVTQTPKHLITATGQRVTLRCSPRSGDLSVYWYQQSLDQGLQFLIQYYNGEERAKGNILERFSAQQFPDLHSELNLSSLELGDSALYFCASSVNPSPDTQYFGPGTRLTVL.

The chain couples TRBV5-5 to TRBJ2-7; D may be TRBD2 (6 bases). V was shortened by 0 bases and J by 2 bases, with 12 bases between the two germline ends. Looked up from germline, CDR1 is SGHKS and CDR2 is YYEKEE (reference sequence). The CDR3 consists of 15 residues. The CDR3 protein is CASSLGGTLTYEQYF. CDR3 coding DNA: TGTGCCAGCAGCTTGGGGGGGACTCTGACCTACGAGCAGTACTTC. Complete variable domain (other parts from reference TRBV5-5 and TRBJ2-7): DAGVTQSPTHLIKTRGQQVTLRCSPISGHKSVSWYQQVLGQGPQFIFQYYEKEERGRGNFPDRFSARQFPNYSSELNVNALLLGDSALYLCASSLGGTLTYEQYFGPGTRLTVT.

This clone came up a few times. The V call is TRBV10-3, the J call TRBJ1-6; a weak D match, TRBD1 (5 bases). CDR1 is ENHRY, CDR2 SYGVKD, per germline. The CDR3 totals 16 residues. V was shortened by 3 bases and J by 5 bases, with 14 bases between the two germline ends. This CDR3 reads CAISDRGVADNSPLHF. The CDR3 DNA sequence: TGTGCCATCAGTGATCGGGGGGTAGCGGATAATTCACCCCTCCACTTT.

The chain couples TRBV3-1 (or the pseudogene TRBV3-2) to TRBJ1-5; D uncertain. This CDR3 is built from 16 residues. The V gene's germline CDR1 is LGHDT and CDR2 YNNKEL (reference sequence). V shed 3 bases and J shed 4 bases, with 16 bases lying between them. CDR3 loop: CASSQGGLIENQPQHF. CDR3 nucleotides: TGTGCCAGCAGCCAGGGTGGACTCATCGAAAATCAGCCCCAGCATTTT.

This chain joins TRBV7-2 and TRBJ2-1; the match to TRBD1 covers 9 bases. With 5 bases clipped from V and 3 bases from J, the junction kept 5 bases outside the gene matches. There are 15 residues in the CDR3. Germline loops: CDR1 SGHTA, CDR2 FQGNSA. This chain's CDR3 is CASSRDRASYNEQFF. The CDR3, as DNA: TGTGCCAGCAGCCGGGACAGGGCAAGCTACAATGAGCAGTTCTTC.

The chain carries TRBV30 and TRBJ2-1; 10 nucleotides line up with TRBD1. The CDR3 extends over 14 amino acids. V lost 5 bases to trimming and J lost 7 bases; unmatched junction nucleotides: 8. Germline-derived CDR1 and CDR2 are GTSNPN and SVGIG (reference sequence). CDR3 nucleotides: TGTGCCTGGTGGAGGGACAGGGGAAGGAATGAGCAGTTCTTC. It encodes CAWWRDRGRNEQFF.

The chain couples TRBV4-1 to TRBJ1-6, with 7 nucleotides matching TRBD1. The CDR3 spans 13 residues. The junction had 8 bases not matched to a gene; V was cut back by 4 bases and J by 14 bases. Germline-derived CDR1 and CDR2 are MGHRA and YSYEKL. CDR3 in DNA: TGCGCCAGCAGCCCCACGACAGGGCGCACCCTCCACTTT. This sequence encodes CASSPTTGRTLHF.

This chain joins TRBV19 and TRBJ2-2; TRBD1 might be the D (5 bases). Deletions cut 8 bases from V and 2 bases from J, with 18 bases between. This CDR3 is 16 amino acids long. Germline values: CDR1 LNHDA, CDR2 SQIVND (reference sequence). CDR3: CASESRWQGNTGELFF. The CDR3 DNA follows: TGTGCCAGTGAAAGTAGGTGGCAGGGAAACACCGGGGAGCTGTTTTTT. The full variable domain, in which reference TRBV19 and TRBJ2-2 provide the parts outside the CDR3, is DGGITQSPKYLFRKEGQNVTLSCEQNLNHDAMYWYRQDPGQGLRLIYYSQIVNDFQKGDIAEGYSVSREKKESFPLTVTSAQKNPTAFYLCASESRWQGNTGELFFGEGSRLTVL.

The V call is TRBV7-2, the J call TRBJ2-1; 7 bases are a match to TRBD1. This CDR3 spans 14 amino acids. Trimming at V came to 5 bases and at J to 8 bases, leaving 9 bases not matched to a gene. From germline, CDR1 is SGHTA and CDR2 FQGNSA. Here the CDR3 reads CASSLTQGWDEQFF. CDR3 nucleotide sequence: TGTGCCAGCAGCCTAACACAGGGGTGGGATGAGCAGTTCTTC. The whole variable domain, remainder taken from reference TRBV7-2 and TRBJ2-1, is GAGVSQSPSNKVTEKGKDVELRCDPISGHTALYWYRQSLGQGLEFLIYFQGNSAPDKSGLPSDRFSAERTGGSVSTLTIQRTQQEDSAVYLCASSLTQGWDEQFFGPGTRLTVL.

The chain uses TRBV6-5 and TRBJ1-2; D is undetermined. The germline V gene has CDR1 MNHEY and CDR2 SVGAGI. V was pared by 10 bases and J by 7 bases, with 13 bases between. The CDR3 loop spans 11 amino acids. CDR3 residues: CATKEEGGYTF. The DNA for the CDR3 is TGTGCCACCAAGGAGGAGGGTGGCTACACCTTC.

This clone showed up just a few times. The genes are TRBV24-1 and TRBJ2-3; TRBD1 matches 7 bases. In germline, CDR1 is KGHDR, CDR2 SFDVKD. J lost 14 bases, V lost 7 bases, and 11 bases had no gene match. This CDR3 spans 12 amino acids. CDR3 sequence (DNA): TGTGCCACCAGGGATACCGGGACAGAAACGTATTTT. Residues: CATRDTGTETYF.

The count of this clone is one. V and J are TRBV27 and TRBJ2-2; D is ambiguous. In germline, CDR1 is MNHEY, CDR2 SMNVEV (reference sequence). The ends were cut back, 3 bases at V and 3 bases at J, with 8 bases in the middle. The CDR3 sequence is 14 residues long. The CDR3 DNA is TGTGCCAGCAGTTTGCGACTGTACACCGGGGAGCTGTTTTTT. Translating gives CASSLRLYTGELFF.

V and J are TRBV7-9 and TRBJ2-2; D gene uncertain. CDR1 is SEHNR and CDR2 is FQNEAQ in the germline V gene (reference sequence). The CDR3 consists of 16 residues. The V end was cut by 5 bases, the J end by 7 bases, with 20 bases between. The CDR3, as DNA: TGTGCCAGCAGCCCCCGTCACAGCAATCTGATCGGGGAGCTGTTTTTT. Encoded protein: CASSPRHSNLIGELFF.

The genes are TRBV7-9 and TRBJ1-5, with unresolved D. V was clipped by 4 bases and J by 2 bases, with 12 bases between them. The CDR3 spans 15 residues. From germline, CDR1 is SEHNR and CDR2 FQNEAQ (reference sequence). The CDR3 DNA reads as TGTGCCAGCAGCTGGGAGGGTCCGGGCAATCAGCCCCAGCATTTT. Protein product: CASSWEGPGNQPQHF.

The CDR3 sequence: CASSLWGRETDTQYF. CDR3 DNA sequence: TGTGCCAGCAGTTTATGGGGGAGGGAAACAGATACGCAGTATTTT. V is TRBV27 and J is TRBJ2-3; 7 bases line up with TRBD2. Germline V gene sequence: CDR1 MNHEY, CDR2 SMNVEV (reference sequence). Losses at the gene ends were 1 base for V and 3 bases for J; bases not matched to a gene: 4. CDR3 length equals 15 residues.